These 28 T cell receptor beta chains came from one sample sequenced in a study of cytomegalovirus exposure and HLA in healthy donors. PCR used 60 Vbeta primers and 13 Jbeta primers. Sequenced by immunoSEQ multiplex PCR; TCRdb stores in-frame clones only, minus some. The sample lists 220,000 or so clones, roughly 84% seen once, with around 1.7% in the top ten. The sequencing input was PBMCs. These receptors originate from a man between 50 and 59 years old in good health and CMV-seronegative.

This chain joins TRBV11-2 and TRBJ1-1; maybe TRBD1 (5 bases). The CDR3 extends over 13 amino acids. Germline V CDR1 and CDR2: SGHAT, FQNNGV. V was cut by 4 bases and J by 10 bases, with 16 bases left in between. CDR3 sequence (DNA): TGTGCCAGCAGCTCCGGGGGGAAGAGGTTAGCTTTCTTT. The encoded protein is CASSSGGKRLAFF.

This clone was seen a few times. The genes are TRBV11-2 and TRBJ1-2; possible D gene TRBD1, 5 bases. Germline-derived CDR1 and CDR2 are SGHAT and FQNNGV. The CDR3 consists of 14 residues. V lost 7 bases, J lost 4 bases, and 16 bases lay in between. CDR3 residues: CASIPGGGGYGYTF. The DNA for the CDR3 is TGTGCCAGCATTCCGGGCGGGGGAGGCTATGGCTACACCTTC.

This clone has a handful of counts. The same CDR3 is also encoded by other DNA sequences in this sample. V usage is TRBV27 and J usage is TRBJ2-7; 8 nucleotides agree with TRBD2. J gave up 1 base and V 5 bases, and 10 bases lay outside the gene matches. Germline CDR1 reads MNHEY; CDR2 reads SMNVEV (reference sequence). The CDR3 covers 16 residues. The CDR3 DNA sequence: TGTGCCAGCAGTCCCCGCCGACTAGCGAATTCCTACGAGCAGTACTTC. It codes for CASSPRRLANSYEQYF.

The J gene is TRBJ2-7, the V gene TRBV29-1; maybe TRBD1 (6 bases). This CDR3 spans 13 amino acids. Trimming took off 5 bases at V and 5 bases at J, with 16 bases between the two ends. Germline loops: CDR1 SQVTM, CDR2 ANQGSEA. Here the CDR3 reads CSVLGRGLHEQYF. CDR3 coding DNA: TGCAGCGTTCTGGGCAGGGGATTGCACGAGCAGTACTTC.

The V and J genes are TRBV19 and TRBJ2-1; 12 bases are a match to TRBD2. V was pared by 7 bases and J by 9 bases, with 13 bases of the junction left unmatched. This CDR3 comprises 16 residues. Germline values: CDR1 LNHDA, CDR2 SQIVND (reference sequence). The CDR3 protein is CASTTMTSGSAGEQFF. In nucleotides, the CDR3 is TGTGCCAGTACCACGATGACTAGCGGGAGTGCGGGTGAGCAGTTCTTC.

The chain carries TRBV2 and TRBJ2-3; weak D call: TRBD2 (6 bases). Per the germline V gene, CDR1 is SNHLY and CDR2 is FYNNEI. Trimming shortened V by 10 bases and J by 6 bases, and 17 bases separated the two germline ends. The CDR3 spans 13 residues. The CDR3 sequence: CAILAGRSDTQYF. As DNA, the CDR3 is TGTGCCATTCTAGCAGGGAGGTCGGATACGCAGTATTTT.

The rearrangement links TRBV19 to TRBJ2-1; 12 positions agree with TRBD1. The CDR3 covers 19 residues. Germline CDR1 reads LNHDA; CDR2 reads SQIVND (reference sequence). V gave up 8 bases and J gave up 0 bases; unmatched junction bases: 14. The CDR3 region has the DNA TGTGCCAGTCGCAAGGTGGGGGACAGGGGGCTCGGCTCCTACAATGAGCAGTTCTTC. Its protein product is CASRKVGDRGLGSYNEQFF.

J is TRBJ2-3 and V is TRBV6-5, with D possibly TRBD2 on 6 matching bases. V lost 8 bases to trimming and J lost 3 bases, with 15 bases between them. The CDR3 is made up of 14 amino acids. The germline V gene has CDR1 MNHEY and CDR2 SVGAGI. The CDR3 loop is CASRLGAGTDTQYF. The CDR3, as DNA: TGTGCCAGCCGCCTAGGGGCGGGGACAGATACGCAGTATTTT.

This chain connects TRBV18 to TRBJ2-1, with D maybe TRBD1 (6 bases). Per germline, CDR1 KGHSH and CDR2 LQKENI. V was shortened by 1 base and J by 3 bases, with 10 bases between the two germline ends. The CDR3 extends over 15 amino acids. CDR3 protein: CASSPRQDLYNEQFF. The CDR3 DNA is TGTGCCAGCTCACCACGACAGGACCTCTACAATGAGCAGTTCTTC.

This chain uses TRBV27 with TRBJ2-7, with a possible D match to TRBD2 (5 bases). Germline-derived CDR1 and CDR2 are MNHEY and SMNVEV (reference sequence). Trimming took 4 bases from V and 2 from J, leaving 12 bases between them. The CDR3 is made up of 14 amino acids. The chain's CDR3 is CASSSEAGAYEQYF. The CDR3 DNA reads TGTGCCAGCAGTTCCGAAGCCGGGGCCTACGAGCAGTACTTC.

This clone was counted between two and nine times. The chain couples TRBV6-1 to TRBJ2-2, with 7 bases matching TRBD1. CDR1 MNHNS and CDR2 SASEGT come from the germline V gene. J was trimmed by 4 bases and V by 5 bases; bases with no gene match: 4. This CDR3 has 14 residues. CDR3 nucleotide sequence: TGTGCCAGCAGTCGCGACAGGGTCACCGGGGAGCTGTTTTTT. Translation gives CASSRDRVTGELFF.

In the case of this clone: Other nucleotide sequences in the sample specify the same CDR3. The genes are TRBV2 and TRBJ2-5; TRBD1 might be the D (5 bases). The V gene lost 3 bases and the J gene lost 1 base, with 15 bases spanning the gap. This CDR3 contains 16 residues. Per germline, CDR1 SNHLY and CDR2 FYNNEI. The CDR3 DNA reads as TGTGCCAGCAGTGAGTACCTGGGGCCCCCCCAAGAGACCCAGTACTTC. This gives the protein CASSEYLGPPQETQYF. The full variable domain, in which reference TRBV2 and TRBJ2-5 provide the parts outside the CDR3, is EPEVTQTPSHQVTQMGQEVILRCVPISNHLYFYWYRQILGQKVEFLVSFYNNEISEKSEIFDDQFSVERPDGSNFTLKIRSTKLEDSAMYFCASSEYLGPPQETQYFGPGTRLLVL.

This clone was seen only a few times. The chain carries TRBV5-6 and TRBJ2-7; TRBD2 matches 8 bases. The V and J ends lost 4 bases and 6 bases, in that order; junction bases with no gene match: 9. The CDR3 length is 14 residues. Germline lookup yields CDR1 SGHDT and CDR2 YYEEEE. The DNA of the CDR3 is TGTGCCAGCAGCCCCGGGGGGGGGCTGAGCGAGCAGTACTTC. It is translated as CASSPGGGLSEQYF.

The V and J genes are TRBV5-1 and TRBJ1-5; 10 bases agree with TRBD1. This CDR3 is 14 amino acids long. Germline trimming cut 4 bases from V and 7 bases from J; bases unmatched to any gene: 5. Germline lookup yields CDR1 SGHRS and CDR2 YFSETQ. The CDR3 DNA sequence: TGCGCCAGCAGCCCCGGGACAGGGGAACAGCCCCAGCATTTT. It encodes CASSPGTGEQPQHF.

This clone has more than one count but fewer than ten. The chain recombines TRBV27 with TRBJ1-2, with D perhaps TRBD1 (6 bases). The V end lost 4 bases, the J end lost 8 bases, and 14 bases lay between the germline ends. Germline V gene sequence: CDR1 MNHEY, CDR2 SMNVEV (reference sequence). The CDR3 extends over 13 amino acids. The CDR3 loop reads CASSSQGRGGYTF. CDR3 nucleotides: TGTGCCAGCAGTTCACAGGGTCGGGGCGGCTACACCTTC.

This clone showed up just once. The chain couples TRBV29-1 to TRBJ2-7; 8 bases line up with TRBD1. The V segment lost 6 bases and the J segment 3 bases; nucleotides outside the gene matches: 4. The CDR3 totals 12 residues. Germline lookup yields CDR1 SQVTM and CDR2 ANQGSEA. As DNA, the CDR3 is TGCAGCGTCAGGACAGGGTTCTACGAGCAGTACTTC. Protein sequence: CSVRTGFYEQYF.

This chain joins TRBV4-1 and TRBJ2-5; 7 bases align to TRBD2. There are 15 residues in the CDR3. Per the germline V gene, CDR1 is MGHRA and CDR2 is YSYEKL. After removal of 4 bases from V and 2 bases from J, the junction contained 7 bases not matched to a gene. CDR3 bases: TGCGCCAGCAGCCCGATCGGGGGGTTTCAAGAGACCCAGTACTTC. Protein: CASSPIGGFQETQYF.

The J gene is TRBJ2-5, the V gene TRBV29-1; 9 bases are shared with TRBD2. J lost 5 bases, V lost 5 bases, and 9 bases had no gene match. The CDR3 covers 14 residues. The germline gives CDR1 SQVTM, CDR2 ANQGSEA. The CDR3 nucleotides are TGCAGCGTTACATCGACTAGCGGTCACGAGACCCAGTACTTC. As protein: CSVTSTSGHETQYF.

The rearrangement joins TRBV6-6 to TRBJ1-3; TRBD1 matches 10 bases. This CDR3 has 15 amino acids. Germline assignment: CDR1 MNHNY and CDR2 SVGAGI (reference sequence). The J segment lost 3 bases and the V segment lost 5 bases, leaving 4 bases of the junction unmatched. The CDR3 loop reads CASSEGQGIGNTIYF. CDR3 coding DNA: TGTGCCAGCAGTGAGGGACAGGGGATTGGAAACACCATATATTTT.

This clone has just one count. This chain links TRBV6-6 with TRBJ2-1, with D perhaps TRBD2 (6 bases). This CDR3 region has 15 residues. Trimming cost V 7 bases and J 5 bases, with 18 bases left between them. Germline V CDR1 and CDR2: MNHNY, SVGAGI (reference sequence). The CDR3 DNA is TGTGCCAGCACCCAGGCCGGGACTTCTCACAATGAGCAGTTCTTC. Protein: CASTQAGTSHNEQFF.

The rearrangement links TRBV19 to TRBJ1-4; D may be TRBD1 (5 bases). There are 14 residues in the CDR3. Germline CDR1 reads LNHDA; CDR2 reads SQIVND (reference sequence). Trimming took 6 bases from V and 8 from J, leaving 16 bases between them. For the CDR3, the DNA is TGTGCCAGTAGCCCCGGGGGAAGGGGCGAAAAACTGTTTTTT. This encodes CASSPGGRGEKLFF.

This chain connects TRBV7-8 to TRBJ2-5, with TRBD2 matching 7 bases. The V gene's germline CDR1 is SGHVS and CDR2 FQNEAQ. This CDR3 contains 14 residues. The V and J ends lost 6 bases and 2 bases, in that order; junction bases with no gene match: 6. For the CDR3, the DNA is TGTGCCAGCAGTCGAGGGAGGGGTCAAGAGACCCAGTACTTC. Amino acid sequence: CASSRGRGQETQYF.

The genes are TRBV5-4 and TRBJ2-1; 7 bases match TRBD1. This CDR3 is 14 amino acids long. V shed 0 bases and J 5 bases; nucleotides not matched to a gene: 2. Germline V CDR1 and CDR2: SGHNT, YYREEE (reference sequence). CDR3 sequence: CASSLDRGNNEQFF. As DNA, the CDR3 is TGTGCCAGCAGCTTGGACAGGGGAAACAATGAGCAGTTCTTC.

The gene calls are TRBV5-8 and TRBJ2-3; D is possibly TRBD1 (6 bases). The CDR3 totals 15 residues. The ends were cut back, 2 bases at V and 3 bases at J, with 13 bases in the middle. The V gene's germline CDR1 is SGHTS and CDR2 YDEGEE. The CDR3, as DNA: TGTGCCAGCAGCTTTCACAGGGATGCAACAGATACGCAGTATTTT. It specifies CASSFHRDATDTQYF.

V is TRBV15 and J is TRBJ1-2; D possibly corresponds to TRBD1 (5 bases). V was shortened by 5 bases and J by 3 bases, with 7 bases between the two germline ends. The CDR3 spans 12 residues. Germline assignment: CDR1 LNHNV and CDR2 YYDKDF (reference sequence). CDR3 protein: CATSQGDYGYTF. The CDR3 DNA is TGTGCCACCAGCCAGGGCGACTATGGCTACACCTTC.

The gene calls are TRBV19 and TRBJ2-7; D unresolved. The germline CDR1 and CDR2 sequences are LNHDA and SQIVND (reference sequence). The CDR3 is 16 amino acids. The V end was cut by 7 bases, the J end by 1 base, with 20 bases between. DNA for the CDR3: TGTGCCAGTACCCTGAGCAGACTTAGTATTTCCTACGAGCAGTACTTC. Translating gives CASTLSRLSISYEQYF.

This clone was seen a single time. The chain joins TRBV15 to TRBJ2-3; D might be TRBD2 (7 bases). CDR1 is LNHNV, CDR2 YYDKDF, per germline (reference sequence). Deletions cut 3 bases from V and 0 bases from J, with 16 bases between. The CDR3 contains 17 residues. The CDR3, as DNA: TGTGCCACCAGCAGTTGGGAAGGGGGGGGTAGCACAGATACGCAGTATTTT. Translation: CATSSWEGGGSTDTQYF.

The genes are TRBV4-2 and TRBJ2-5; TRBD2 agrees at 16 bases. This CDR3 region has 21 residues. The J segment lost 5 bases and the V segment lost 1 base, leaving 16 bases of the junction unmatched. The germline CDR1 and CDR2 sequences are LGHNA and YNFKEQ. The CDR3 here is CASSQGGTGTSGRAAWETQYF. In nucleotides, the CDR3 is TGTGCCAGCAGCCAAGGAGGCACCGGGACTAGCGGGAGGGCCGCGTGGGAGACCCAGTACTTC.